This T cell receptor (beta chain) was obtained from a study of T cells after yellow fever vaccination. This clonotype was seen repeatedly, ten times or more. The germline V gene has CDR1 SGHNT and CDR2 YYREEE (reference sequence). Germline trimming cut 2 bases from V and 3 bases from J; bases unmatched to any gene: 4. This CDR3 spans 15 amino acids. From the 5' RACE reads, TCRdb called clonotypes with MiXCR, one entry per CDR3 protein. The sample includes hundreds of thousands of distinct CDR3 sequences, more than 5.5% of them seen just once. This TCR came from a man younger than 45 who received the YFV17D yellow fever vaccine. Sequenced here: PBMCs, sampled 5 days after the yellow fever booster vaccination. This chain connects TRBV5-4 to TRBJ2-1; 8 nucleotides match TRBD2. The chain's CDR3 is CASSLGLAGYNEQFF. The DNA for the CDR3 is TGTGCCAGCAGCTTAGGGCTAGCGGGCTACAATGAGCAGTTCTTC.